Described below is a single T cell receptor (beta chain) sequence and its context. Its antigen is unidentified. This sample is part of a study of T cell repertoires in cytomegalovirus infection. With V trimmed by 3 bases and J by 0 bases, 8 bases remained unmatched. CDR1 SGHTA and CDR2 FQGNSA come from the germline V gene. This CDR3 spans 17 amino acids. TCRdb reprocessed the reads via MiXCR and lists one record per CDR3 protein. There are about 900,000 distinct CDR3 sequences in the sample; around 30% occur only once, and 11% to 15% lies in the top ten. The chain joins TRBV7-2 to TRBJ2-3; TRBD2 matches 8 bases. Sequencing used cultured CD8+ T cells from PBMCs, obtained from culture after CMV antigen stimulation. The receptor was isolated from a human donor in good health (CMV status not recorded). Some clones in this sample may be carry-over from other donors' samples. CDR3 in amino acids: CASSLDLTGGSTDTQYF. In nucleotides, the CDR3 is TGTGCCAGCAGCTTGGACCTAACGGGGGGGAGCACAGATACGCAGTATTTT.